Detailed here is one T cell receptor (beta chain). The CDR3 covers 14 residues. V lost 0 bases and J 4 bases, leaving 8 bases between the germline ends. CDR1 and CDR2 from the germline V gene are SGHVS and FNYEAQ. The PCR ran on 60 Vbeta and 13 Jbeta primers. Method: immunoSEQ multiplex PCR; TCRdb's copy keeps in-frame clones and lacks some. This listing includes roughly 120,000 clones. The data were taken from a study of cytomegalovirus exposure and HLA in healthy donors. This TCR was sampled from a man younger than 45 in good health and CMV-seronegative. Sequencing input: PBMCs. The V and J genes are TRBV7-6 and TRBJ2-3; the D gene is possibly TRBD2 (5 bases). As DNA, the CDR3 is TGTGCCAGCAGCTTAGCGGGCGGGTCAGATACGCAGTATTTT. The encoded protein is CASSLAGGSDTQYF. Based on the CDR3 plus reference TRBV7-6 and TRBJ2-3, the full variable domain is GAGVSQSPRYKVTKRGQDVALRCDPISGHVSLYWYRQALGQGPEFLTYFNYEAQQDKSGLPNDRFSAERPEGSISTLTIQRTEQRDSAMYRCASSLAGGSDTQYFGPGTRLTVL.